The 32 T cell receptor beta chains reported below all come from one sample, sequenced in a study of PD-L1 blockade in urothelial cancer. Repertoires were generated with immunoSEQ multiplex PCR, while TCRdb's copy carries only in-frame clones and drops some. The sample consists of under 130,000 clones, approximately 86% of them appearing once. The source was PBMCs, collected around atezolizumab (anti-PD-L1) treatment. These receptors all stem from a man aged 50-59 years with urothelial cancer.

The genes are TRBV5-4 and TRBJ2-7; 7 bases are a match to TRBD1. The junction had 4 bases not matched to a gene; V was cut back by 4 bases and J by 0 bases. Germline values: CDR1 SGHNT, CDR2 YYREEE (reference sequence). The CDR3 sequence is 14 residues long. The chain's CDR3 is CASSPRDSSYEQYF. The DNA of the CDR3 is TGTGCCAGCAGCCCCCGGGACAGCTCCTACGAGCAGTACTTC.

By frequency in the sample, this clone is medium-sized (0.01 to 0.1%). The CDR3 reads CASSQGNSNQPQHF. Here the CDR3 DNA reads TGCGCCAGCAGTCAGGGGAATAGCAATCAGCCCCAGCATTTT. This rearrangement joins TRBV4-1 to TRBJ1-5, with D perhaps TRBD1 (6 bases). This CDR3 has 14 amino acids. Trimming took off 6 bases at V and 0 bases at J, with 9 bases between the two ends. Germline loops: CDR1 MGHRA, CDR2 YSYEKL.

The genes are TRBV19 and TRBJ2-6, with 9 positions matching TRBD1. The V and J ends lost 3 bases and 1 base, in that order; junction bases with no gene match: 7. CDR1 and CDR2 (germline): LNHDA, SQIVND (reference sequence). The CDR3 is 18 amino acids. The CDR3 region has the DNA TGTGCCAGTAGTATCGGGACAGGGTCCGGATCTGGGGCCAACGTCCTGACTTTC. This translates into CASSIGTGSGSGANVLTF.

The J gene is TRBJ2-3, the V gene TRBV27, with 11 bases identical to TRBD2. This CDR3 is built from 13 residues. CDR1 and CDR2 (germline): MNHEY, SMNVEV (reference sequence). V dropped 10 bases and J dropped 5; count of bases not matched to a gene: 5. This CDR3 is CATTSGSLDTQYF. Written as DNA, the CDR3 is TGTGCCACCACTAGCGGGAGTTTAGATACGCAGTATTTT.

This sequence joins TRBV27 and TRBJ2-5, with D perhaps TRBD2 (5 bases). The CDR3 runs to 14 residues. Germline loops: CDR1 MNHEY, CDR2 SMNVEV (reference sequence). V was pared by 6 bases and J by 1 base, with 12 bases between. CDR3 sequence: CASSELGAQETQYF. In DNA form, the CDR3 reads TGTGCCAGCAGCGAACTAGGAGCCCAAGAGACCCAGTACTTC.

This sequence joins TRBV10-3 and TRBJ1-1; a weak D match, TRBD1 (6 bases). Trimming took off 6 bases at V and 3 bases at J, with 11 bases between the two ends. This CDR3 has 13 amino acids. Germline V gene sequence: CDR1 ENHRY, CDR2 SYGVKD. DNA of the CDR3: TGTGCCATCAGACCAGGGGACCACACTGAAGCTTTCTTT. Its translation: CAIRPGDHTEAFF.

This clone was recorded once. The chain links TRBV28 to TRBJ1-2; 7 bases agree with TRBD1. V dropped 3 bases and J dropped 3; count of bases not matched to a gene: 4. This CDR3 has 14 residues. From germline, CDR1 is MDHEN and CDR2 SYDVKM. The CDR3, as DNA: TGTGCCAGCAGTTTTCGGGACAGTCACTATGGCTACACCTTC. This translates into CASSFRDSHYGYTF.

The V gene is TRBV5-1, the J gene TRBJ2-2; 7 positions agree with TRBD2. This CDR3 is 15 amino acids long. The ends lost 4 bases at V and 0 bases at J; junction bases unmatched: 3. Per germline, CDR1 SGHRS and CDR2 YFSETQ. The CDR3 DNA is TGCGCCAGCAGCGCCCTAGCGGCGAACACCGGGGAGCTGTTTTTT. It specifies CASSALAANTGELFF.

The chain combines TRBV2 with TRBJ2-5; 12 bases match TRBD2. V was pared by 9 bases and J by 4 bases, with 6 bases of the junction left unmatched. The CDR3 sequence is 14 residues long. Per germline, CDR1 SNHLY and CDR2 FYNNEI. CDR3 in amino acids: CARRLAGAIETQYF. CDR3 DNA: TGTGCCAGGCGACTAGCGGGAGCGATAGAGACCCAGTACTTC. Full variable domain (rest looked up from reference TRBV2 and TRBJ2-5): EPEVTQTPSHQVTQMGQEVILRCVPISNHLYFYWYRQILGQKVEFLVSFYNNEISEKSEIFDDQFSVERPDGSNFTLKIRSTKLEDSAMYFCARRLAGAIETQYFGPGTRLLVL.

The chain has TRBV5-1 and TRBJ1-2, with 8 bases identical to TRBD1. V was clipped by 4 bases and J by 4 bases; unmatched bases: 9. The germline V gene has CDR1 SGHRS and CDR2 YFSETQ. The CDR3 runs 15 residues. This CDR3 is CASSRGQGRVYGYTF. In nucleotides, the CDR3 is TGCGCCAGCAGCCGAGGACAGGGCCGTGTCTATGGCTACACCTTC.

The V gene is TRBV7-9, the J gene TRBJ2-6; no firm D call. The germline gives CDR1 SEHNR, CDR2 FQNEAQ (reference sequence). Trimming stripped 0 bases from V and 2 bases from J, with 11 bases between. The CDR3 has 17 amino acids. This CDR3 reads CASSLASSSPGANVLTF. The CDR3 DNA reads as TGTGCCAGCAGCTTAGCCTCATCTAGTCCTGGGGCCAACGTCCTGACTTTC.

The V and J genes are TRBV19 and TRBJ2-7; 7 nucleotides agree with TRBD1. This CDR3 comprises 13 residues. Per the germline V gene, CDR1 is LNHDA and CDR2 is SQIVND (reference sequence). V lost 6 bases to trimming and J lost 3 bases; unmatched junction nucleotides: 5. The DNA of the CDR3 is TGTGCCAGTAGCGACAGGGCGGGCTACGAGCAGTACTTC. Its protein is CASSDRAGYEQYF.

The V gene is TRBV5-1, the J gene TRBJ2-7, with D tentatively TRBD1 (6 bases). The V end was cut by 3 bases, the J end by 3 bases, with 22 bases between. Germline loops: CDR1 SGHRS, CDR2 YFSETQ. This CDR3 contains 17 residues. CDR3 protein: CASSSVDSTHSLYEQYF. The CDR3 DNA is TGCGCCAGCAGCTCGGTGGACAGCACCCACAGCCTCTACGAGCAGTACTTC.

The chain joins TRBV2 to TRBJ2-3, with 13 bases matching TRBD2. The CDR3 spans 15 residues. The germline CDR1 and CDR2 sequences are SNHLY and FYNNEI. V was pared by 6 bases and J by 2 bases, with 2 bases of the junction left unmatched. DNA for the CDR3: TGTGCCAGCAGGGGGACTAGCGGGACCACAGATACGCAGTATTTT. This translates into CASRGTSGTTDTQYF.

V usage is TRBV6-5 and J usage is TRBJ2-5; maybe TRBD2 (6 bases). Trimming cost V 6 bases and J 9 bases, with 14 bases left between them. The CDR3 spans 12 residues. CDR1 and CDR2 (germline): MNHEY, SVGAGI. CDR3 sequence: CASSPSTGAQYF. As DNA, the CDR3 is TGTGCCAGCAGCCCTTCCACGGGGGCCCAGTACTTC.

The rearrangement uses TRBV5-4 and TRBJ2-7, with TRBD2 as a possible D gene (7 bases). The length of the CDR3 is 15 residues. V was cut by 3 bases and J by 10 bases, with 23 bases left in between. The germline V gene encodes CDR1 SGHNT and CDR2 YYREEE (reference sequence). The chain's CDR3 is CASSSQKQGGGNQYF. The DNA of the CDR3 is TGTGCCAGCAGCTCACAGAAACAGGGAGGGGGAAACCAGTACTTC.

The chain recombines TRBV27 with TRBJ2-1; a weak D match, TRBD2 (5 bases). Germline CDR1 and CDR2: MNHEY and SMNVEV (reference sequence). The CDR3 contains 16 residues. The ends were cut back, 6 bases at V and 1 base at J, with 16 bases in the middle. The DNA of the CDR3 is TGTGCCAGCAGGGGTTTAAGCGGTCCTTCCTACAATGAGCAGTTCTTC. Its protein product is CASRGLSGPSYNEQFF.

This chain uses TRBV5-1 with TRBJ2-7; D unresolved. Trimming shortened V by 4 bases and J by 2 bases, and 13 bases separated the two germline ends. Germline CDR1 is SGHRS and CDR2 is YFSETQ. CDR3 size: 14 residues. The CDR3 region has the DNA TGCGCCAGCAGCCCTTTAGATCCAACCTACGAGCAGTACTTC. Protein sequence: CASSPLDPTYEQYF.

The chain is built from TRBV11-3 and TRBJ2-1; D remains ambiguous. Germline V gene lookup returns CDR1 SGHNT and CDR2 YENEEA. Trimming cost V 5 bases and J 6 bases, with 14 bases left between them. The CDR3 is 14 residues long. The CDR3, as DNA: TGTGCCAGCAGCCCGGAGTCTTTCACCAATGAGCAGTTCTTC. Its translation is CASSPESFTNEQFF.

This clone was seen ten or more times. The chain recombines TRBV5-5 with TRBJ1-1, with no clear D. The CDR3 runs 14 residues. Germline V gene lookup returns CDR1 SGHKS and CDR2 YYEKEE (reference sequence). The V and J ends lost 0 bases and 4 bases respectively, with 10 bases between them. Written as DNA, the CDR3 is TGTGCCAGCAGCTTGGTGGGGAGGAGCACTGAAGCTTTCTTT. Its translation: CASSLVGRSTEAFF.

The rearrangement links TRBV6-1 to TRBJ1-1; D gene ambiguous. The length of the CDR3 is 16 residues. V shed 2 bases and J shed 0 bases, with 13 bases lying between them. The germline CDR1 and CDR2 sequences are MNHNS and SASEGT. The CDR3: CASSEMAAGLNTEAFF. CDR3 nucleotide sequence: TGTGCCAGCAGTGAAATGGCGGCCGGTCTGAACACTGAAGCTTTCTTT.

The J gene is TRBJ1-2, the V gene TRBV7-9; 9 bases fit TRBD1. In germline, CDR1 is SEHNR, CDR2 FQNEAQ (reference sequence). V lost 6 bases and J lost 5; bases outside the gene matches: 7. The CDR3 is made up of 14 amino acids. CDR3 nucleotide sequence: TGTGCCAGCAGTTTCCCGGGACAGGGATATGGCTACACCTTC. Protein sequence: CASSFPGQGYGYTF.

The J gene is TRBJ2-6, the V gene TRBV28; 10 nucleotides align to TRBD2. The length of the CDR3 is 16 residues. The germline V gene encodes CDR1 MDHEN and CDR2 SYDVKM. V was clipped by 5 bases and J by 2 bases; unmatched bases: 3. In DNA form, the CDR3 reads TGTGCCAGCAGTAGCGGGAGGGCCACTGGGGCCAACGTCCTGACTTTC. This translates into CASSSGRATGANVLTF.

J is TRBJ2-4 and V is TRBV11-2, with TRBD2 as a possible D gene (5 bases). The CDR3 consists of 15 residues. V was cut by 2 bases and J by 3 bases, with 11 bases left in between. Germline V gene data show CDR1 as SGHAT and CDR2 as FQNNGV. For the CDR3, the DNA is TGTGCCAGCAGCTTATCCGGGAAGGGCAAAAACATTCAGTACTTC. Translating it yields CASSLSGKGKNIQYF.

The chain uses TRBV28 and TRBJ2-7, with 7 bases matching TRBD1. Trimming at V came to 4 bases and at J to 2 bases, leaving 8 bases not matched to a gene. This CDR3 has 15 residues. Germline V gene data show CDR1 as MDHEN and CDR2 as SYDVKM. Written as DNA, the CDR3 is TGTGCCAGCAGTTCGGCAGGGGGTAGGACCTACGAGCAGTACTTC. Translating it yields CASSSAGGRTYEQYF. The full variable domain, its missing parts supplied by reference TRBV28 and TRBJ2-7, is DVKVTQSSRYLVKRTGEKVFLECVQDMDHENMFWYRQDPGLGLRLIYFSYDVKMKEKGDIPEGYSVSREKKERFSLILESASTNQTSMYLCASSSAGGRTYEQYFGPGTRLTVT.

The chain is built from TRBV5-1 and TRBJ2-3, with D perhaps matching TRBD1 (6 bases). CDR1 is SGHRS, CDR2 YFSETQ, per germline. The V and J ends lost 0 bases and 2 bases respectively, with 16 bases between them. This CDR3 has 17 amino acids. The CDR3 is CASSLGPQAGDTDTQYF. In DNA form, the CDR3 reads TGCGCCAGCAGCTTGGGGCCCCAGGCAGGGGACACAGATACGCAGTATTTT.

The chain employs TRBV2 and TRBJ2-7; a possible D gene is TRBD2 (5 bases). Germline V CDR1 and CDR2: SNHLY, FYNNEI. This CDR3 is built from 13 residues. Trimming stripped 7 bases from V and 1 base from J, with 11 bases between. CDR3 region: CASNPGSSYEQYF. CDR3 nucleotides: TGTGCCAGCAACCCGGGATCATCCTACGAGCAGTACTTC.

Regarding this clone: Other DNA sequences in this sample translate to the same CDR3. The V and J genes are TRBV5-6 and TRBJ1-5; D is uncertain. Germline V gives CDR1 SGHDT, CDR2 YYEEEE. V was pared by 2 bases and J by 4 bases, with 10 bases between. This CDR3 region has 14 residues. Written as DNA, the CDR3 is TGTGCCAGCAGCTTCCGCAGTTTAAATCAGCCCCAGCATTTT. Its protein is CASSFRSLNQPQHF.

The chain joins TRBV30 to TRBJ2-7, with D possibly matching TRBD1 (6 bases). The CDR3 is 14 amino acids. CDR1 and CDR2 (germline): GTSNPN, SVGIG (reference sequence). Trimming took 3 bases from V and 0 from J, leaving 12 bases between them. This CDR3 reads CAWSRDTSSYEQYF. The CDR3, as DNA: TGTGCCTGGAGCCGGGACACGAGCTCCTACGAGCAGTACTTC. Supplemented by reference TRBV30 and TRBJ2-7, the full variable domain reads SQTIHQWPATLVQPVGSPLSLECTVEGTSNPNLYWYRQAAGRGLQLLFYSVGIGQISSEVPQNLSASRPQDRQFILSSKKLLLSDSGFYLCAWSRDTSSYEQYFGPGTRLTVT.

About this clone itself: The identical CDR3 is also encoded by other nucleotide sequences in the sample. V usage is TRBV5-1 and J usage is TRBJ1-2, with 8 bases identical to TRBD1. This CDR3 region has 13 residues. V dropped 4 bases and J dropped 5; count of bases not matched to a gene: 4. Germline V lookup: CDR1 SGHRS, CDR2 YFSETQ. CDR3 loop: CASSLDRGYGYTF. Written as DNA, the CDR3 is TGCGCCAGCAGCCTTGACAGGGGATATGGCTACACCTTC.

The CDR3, as DNA: TGTGCCAGCAGCTTAGGTGGTCGGGAGACCCAGTACTTC. Translating gives CASSLGGRETQYF. The chain carries TRBV11-2 and TRBJ2-5; D unclear. The CDR3 has 13 amino acids. The V end was cut by 1 base, the J end by 5 bases, with 8 bases between. The germline V gene has CDR1 SGHAT and CDR2 FQNNGV. The entire variable domain, with the rest obtained from reference TRBV11-2 and TRBJ2-5, is as follows: EAGVAQSPRYKIIEKRQSVAFWCNPISGHATLYWYQQILGQGPKLLIQFQNNGVVDDSQLPKDRFSAERLKGVDSTLKIQPAKLEDSAVYLCASSLGGRETQYFGPGTRLLVL.

This rearrangement joins TRBV5-5 to TRBJ2-1, with 12 positions matching TRBD1. Germline V lookup: CDR1 SGHKS, CDR2 YYEKEE (reference sequence). The CDR3 sequence is 16 residues long. With 2 bases clipped from V and 4 bases from J, the junction kept 4 bases outside the gene matches. The CDR3 here is CASSLGGQGAYNEQFF. The CDR3 DNA is TGTGCCAGCAGCTTAGGGGGACAGGGGGCTTACAATGAGCAGTTCTTC.